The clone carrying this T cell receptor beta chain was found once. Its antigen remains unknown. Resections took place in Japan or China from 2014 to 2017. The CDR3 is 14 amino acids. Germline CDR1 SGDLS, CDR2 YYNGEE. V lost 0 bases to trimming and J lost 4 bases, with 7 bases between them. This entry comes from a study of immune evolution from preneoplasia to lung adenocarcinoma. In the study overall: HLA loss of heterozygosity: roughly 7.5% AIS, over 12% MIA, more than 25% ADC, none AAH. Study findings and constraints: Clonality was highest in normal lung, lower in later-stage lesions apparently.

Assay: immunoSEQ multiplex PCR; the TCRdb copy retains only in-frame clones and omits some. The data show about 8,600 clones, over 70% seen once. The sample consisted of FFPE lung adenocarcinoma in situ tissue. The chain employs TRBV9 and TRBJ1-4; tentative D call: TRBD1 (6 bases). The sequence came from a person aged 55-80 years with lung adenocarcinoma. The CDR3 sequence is CASSVGDINEKLFF. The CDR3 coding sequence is TGTGCCAGCAGCGTAGGGGACATTAATGAAAAACTGTTTTTT. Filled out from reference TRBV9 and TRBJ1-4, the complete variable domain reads DSGVTQTPKHLITATGQRVTLRCSPRSGDLSVYWYQQSLDQGLQFLIQYYNGEERAKGNILERFSAQQFPDLHSELNLSSLELGDSALYFCASSVGDINEKLFFGSGTQLSVL.